What follows are 22 T cell receptor beta chains derived from one specimen sequenced in a study of OX40 agonist ivuxolimab in advanced cancers. Using immunoSEQ multiplex PCR, the repertoire was profiled, and TCRdb retains in-frame clones only, with some absent. The data hold 130,000 or so clones, with around 95% observed a single time. Sequences were derived from CD4+ or CD8+ T cells sorted from blood, sampled in a trial of the OX40 agonist ivuxolimab. These receptors were taken from an adult with an advanced solid tumor such as melanoma, head and neck, liver or kidney cancer.

This clone was found a few times. The chain carries TRBV9 and TRBJ2-3; D perhaps matches TRBD2 (5 bases). The CDR3 has 16 amino acids. V shed 6 bases and J shed 2 bases, with 19 bases lying between them. Germline V gene lookup returns CDR1 SGDLS and CDR2 YYNGEE. The CDR3, as DNA: TGTGCCAGCACCTACCGAGGGCAGCCCCCCACAGATACGCAGTATTTT. Encoded protein: CASTYRGQPPTDTQYF. Full variable domain (remainder filled in from reference TRBV9 and TRBJ2-3): DSGVTQTPKHLITATGQRVTLRCSPRSGDLSVYWYQQSLDQGLQFLIQYYNGEERAKGNILERFSAQQFPDLHSELNLSSLELGDSALYFCASTYRGQPPTDTQYFGPGTRLTVL.

This chain connects TRBV25-1 to TRBJ1-1, with no clear D. CDR3 size: 15 residues. Germline lookup yields CDR1 MGHDK and CDR2 SYGVNS. Between the trimmed V and J ends, which lost 2 bases and 3 bases, there was a span of 13 bases. The CDR3, as DNA: TGTGCCAGCAGTGAAGGCTTGGGTGGGGACACTGAAGCTTTCTTT. Protein: CASSEGLGGDTEAFF.

The chain carries TRBV19 and TRBJ1-5, with D tentatively TRBD1 (5 bases). The ends were cut back, 7 bases at V and 4 bases at J, with 17 bases in the middle. Germline CDR1 is LNHDA and CDR2 is SQIVND (reference sequence). This CDR3 has 15 residues. The CDR3 loop reads CASNASRQRNQPQHF. In DNA form, the CDR3 reads TGTGCCAGTAACGCGAGCCGACAGAGAAATCAGCCCCAGCATTTT.

The rearrangement joins TRBV7-8 to TRBJ1-4; 8 bases are shared with TRBD1. The CDR3 length is 16 residues. V lost 5 bases and J lost 5; bases outside the gene matches: 10. Germline V lookup: CDR1 SGHVS, CDR2 FQNEAQ. This chain's CDR3 is CASSDRARTGNEKLFF. As DNA, the CDR3 is TGTGCCAGCAGCGATAGAGCCCGGACAGGGAATGAAAAACTGTTTTTT.

V usage is TRBV7-2 and J usage is TRBJ1-1; 9 nucleotides agree with TRBD1. The CDR3 consists of 15 residues. Germline V gene lookup returns CDR1 SGHTA and CDR2 FQGNSA. The ends lost 5 bases at V and 0 bases at J; junction bases unmatched: 4. CDR3 in DNA: TGTGCCAGCAGCGATGACAGGGGGATGAACACTGAAGCTTTCTTT. Translation: CASSDDRGMNTEAFF.

The rearrangement links TRBV7-3 to TRBJ1-1; D uncertain. Germline CDR1 is SGHTA and CDR2 is FQGTGA. Trimming cost V 0 bases and J 0 bases, with 11 bases left between them. The CDR3 extends over 16 amino acids. The CDR3, as DNA: TGTGCCAGCAGCTTAACGCCGGGCCTCATGAACACTGAAGCTTTCTTT. It translates to CASSLTPGLMNTEAFF.

The chain uses TRBV6-6 and TRBJ2-7; TRBD1 matches at 8 bases. CDR3 size: 15 residues. V lost 6 bases and J lost 0; bases outside the gene matches: 7. CDR1 MNHNY and CDR2 SVGAGI come from the germline V gene (reference sequence). CDR3 amino acids: CASSTTDRGSYEQYF. CDR3 sequence (DNA): TGTGCCAGCAGCACAACCGACAGGGGCTCCTACGAGCAGTACTTC.

The rearrangement links TRBV19 to TRBJ1-1; 9 nucleotides align to TRBD1. V dropped 5 bases and J dropped 7; count of bases not matched to a gene: 14. This CDR3 comprises 16 residues. Germline-derived CDR1 and CDR2 are LNHDA and SQIVND (reference sequence). The CDR3 region is CASSPRTGVTPDEAFF. Written as DNA, the CDR3 is TGTGCCAGTAGTCCCCGGACAGGGGTGACGCCGGATGAAGCTTTCTTT.

The rearrangement joins TRBV27 to TRBJ1-2; D call uncertain. The length of the CDR3 is 13 residues. With 5 bases removed from V and 4 bases from J, the gap between germline ends came to 11 bases. CDR1 is MNHEY, CDR2 SMNVEV, per germline (reference sequence). The CDR3 here is CASSPADLYGYTF. For the CDR3, the DNA is TGTGCCAGCAGTCCTGCTGATCTCTATGGCTACACCTTC.

The V gene is TRBV7-8, the J gene TRBJ2-1; 10 positions agree with TRBD2. The CDR3 has 15 amino acids. The germline gives CDR1 SGHVS, CDR2 FQNEAQ. Germline trimming cut 5 bases from V and 5 bases from J; bases unmatched to any gene: 6. The CDR3 DNA follows: TGTGCCAGCAGCCAAAGCGGGGGGGCCCACAATGAGCAGTTCTTC. Translating it yields CASSQSGGAHNEQFF.

The genes are TRBV29-1 and TRBJ2-7; D call uncertain. The CDR3 runs 14 residues. V lost 3 bases and J 4 bases, leaving 16 bases between the germline ends. Germline V gene sequence: CDR1 SQVTM, CDR2 ANQGSEA. The chain's CDR3 is CSVEEGHRPYEQYF. CDR3 nucleotide sequence: TGCAGCGTTGAGGAAGGTCACAGACCTTACGAGCAGTACTTC.

This rearrangement joins TRBV25-1 to TRBJ2-5; TRBD1 agrees at 7 bases. The CDR3 has 14 amino acids. Per germline, CDR1 MGHDK and CDR2 SYGVNS. Trimming took 6 bases from V and 2 from J; bases not matched to a gene: 6. DNA of the CDR3: TGTGCCAGCAGCCTGGGACAGTTTCAAGAGACCCAGTACTTC. This translates into CASSLGQFQETQYF.

The J gene is TRBJ1-4, the V gene TRBV6-5, with no clear D. In germline, CDR1 is MNHEY, CDR2 SVGAGI. The germline V and J ends were trimmed by 4 bases and 3 bases, with 12 bases remaining between them. The CDR3 extends over 15 amino acids. The chain's CDR3 is CASSSFREPNEKLFF. In DNA, the CDR3 is TGTGCCAGCAGTTCCTTCCGAGAGCCTAATGAAAAACTGTTTTTT.

In regard to this clone: Sequence at one end of the junction differs from germline and may be a read error. The rearrangement links TRBV7-9 to TRBJ2-1; D might be TRBD1 or TRBD2, each matching 6 bases. The germline V gene has CDR1 SEHNR and CDR2 FQNEAQ (reference sequence). CDR3 length: 13 amino acids. The CDR3 nucleotides are TGTGCCAGCAGTTTAGGGGGGCAAGTTGAGCAGTTCTTC. This gives the protein CASSLGGQVEQFF.

CDR3 sequence reads: CASSSNYYGYTF. Here the CDR3 DNA reads TGTGCCAGCAGTTCAAACTACTATGGCTACACCTTC. This rearrangement joins TRBV27 to TRBJ1-2; D call uncertain. Germline V CDR1 and CDR2: MNHEY, SMNVEV (reference sequence). The CDR3 runs 12 residues. Trimming took off 4 bases at V and 3 bases at J, with 6 bases between the two ends.

The chain carries TRBV28 and TRBJ1-4; D is undetermined. The germline V and J ends were trimmed by 11 bases and 0 bases, with 13 bases remaining between them. The CDR3 totals 14 residues. Germline assignment: CDR1 MDHEN and CDR2 SYDVKM. The CDR3 here is CAVSKDSTNEKLFF. CDR3 sequence (DNA): TGTGCCGTATCAAAGGACTCAACTAATGAAAAACTGTTTTTT.

This rearrangement joins TRBV7-3 to TRBJ2-1; TRBD1 aligns across 10 bases. V trimming: 2 bases; J trimming: 9 bases; junction bases outside the gene matches: 10. CDR1 is SGHTA, CDR2 FQGTGA, per germline. The CDR3 is 16 residues long. In DNA, the CDR3 is TGTGCCAGCAGCTTAGCGACCGGGACAGGGGAGGGTGAGCAGTTCTTC. It codes for CASSLATGTGEGEQFF.

V gene TRBV6-6 combines with J gene TRBJ2-7; D is unresolved. CDR3 length: 13 amino acids. V gave up 2 bases and J gave up 2 bases, with 7 bases separating them. Germline loops: CDR1 MNHNY, CDR2 SVGAGI (reference sequence). The CDR3 spells CASSYRNTYEQYF. The CDR3 nucleotides read TGTGCCAGCAGTTACAGGAATACCTACGAGCAGTACTTC.

V is TRBV6-6 and J is TRBJ1-5; TRBD1 agrees at 8 bases. The germline CDR1 and CDR2 sequences are MNHNY and SVGAGI (reference sequence). This CDR3 contains 13 residues. Losses at the gene ends were 6 bases for V and 4 bases for J; bases not matched to a gene: 2. CDR3 in amino acids: CASSRTGNQPQHF. In nucleotides, the CDR3 is TGTGCCAGCAGCCGGACAGGGAATCAGCCCCAGCATTTT.

This clone showed up just once. The gene calls are TRBV19 and TRBJ2-7; 7 bases line up with TRBD1. The germline CDR1 and CDR2 sequences are LNHDA and SQIVND (reference sequence). This CDR3 region has 16 residues. Unmatched junction bases numbered 19, after V lost 10 bases and J lost 4 bases. CDR3 in DNA: TGTGCCATTACCGACCCGAGGACAGGTCGTTTTTACGAGCAGTACTTC. It codes for CAITDPRTGRFYEQYF.

This chain links TRBV5-1 with TRBJ1-5; TRBD1 might be the D (6 bases). From germline, CDR1 is SGHRS and CDR2 YFSETQ. CDR3 length equals 15 residues. Between the trimmed V and J ends, which lost 2 bases and 3 bases, there was a span of 12 bases. CDR3 sequence (DNA): TGCGCCAGCAGCTTTAGGGGGGGCATCAATCAGCCCCAGCATTTT. Translated, it gives CASSFRGGINQPQHF.

The chain couples TRBV6-1 to TRBJ2-1; weak D call: TRBD2 (6 bases). Per germline, CDR1 MNHNS and CDR2 SASEGT. This CDR3 contains 15 residues. Trimming left V 6 bases short and J 0 bases short, with 12 bases between. The CDR3 protein is CASSLAASSYNEQFF. DNA of the CDR3: TGTGCCAGCAGCTTAGCGGCGAGCTCCTACAATGAGCAGTTCTTC.